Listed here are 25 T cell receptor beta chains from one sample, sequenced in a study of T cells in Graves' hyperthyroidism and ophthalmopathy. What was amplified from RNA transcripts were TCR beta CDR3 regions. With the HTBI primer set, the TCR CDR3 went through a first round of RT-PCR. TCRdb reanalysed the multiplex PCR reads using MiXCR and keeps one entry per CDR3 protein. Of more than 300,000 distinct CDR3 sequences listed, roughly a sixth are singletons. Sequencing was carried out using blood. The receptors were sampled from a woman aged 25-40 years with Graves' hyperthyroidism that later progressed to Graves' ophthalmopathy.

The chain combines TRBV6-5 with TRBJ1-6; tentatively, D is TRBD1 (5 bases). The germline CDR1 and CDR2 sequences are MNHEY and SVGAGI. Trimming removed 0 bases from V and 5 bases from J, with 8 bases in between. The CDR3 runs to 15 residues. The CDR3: CASSYSGHNNSPLHF. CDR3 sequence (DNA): TGTGCCAGCAGTTACTCTGGACATAATAATTCACCCCTCCACTTT.

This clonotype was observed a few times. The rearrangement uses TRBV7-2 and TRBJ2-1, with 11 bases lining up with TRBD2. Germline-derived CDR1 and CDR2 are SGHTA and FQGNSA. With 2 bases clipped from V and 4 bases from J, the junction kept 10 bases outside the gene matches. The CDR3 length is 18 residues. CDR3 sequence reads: CASSLIPSTSGIYNEQFF. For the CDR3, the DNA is TGTGCCAGCAGCTTAATCCCCTCGACTAGCGGGATTTACAATGAGCAGTTCTTC.

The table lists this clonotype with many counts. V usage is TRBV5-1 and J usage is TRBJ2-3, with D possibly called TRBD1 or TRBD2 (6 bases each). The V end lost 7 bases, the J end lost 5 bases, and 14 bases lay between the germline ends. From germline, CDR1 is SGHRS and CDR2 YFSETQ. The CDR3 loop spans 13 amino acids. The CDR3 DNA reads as TGCGCCAGCGGAAGGGGGGAAAAAGATACGCAGTATTTT. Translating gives CASGRGEKDTQYF.

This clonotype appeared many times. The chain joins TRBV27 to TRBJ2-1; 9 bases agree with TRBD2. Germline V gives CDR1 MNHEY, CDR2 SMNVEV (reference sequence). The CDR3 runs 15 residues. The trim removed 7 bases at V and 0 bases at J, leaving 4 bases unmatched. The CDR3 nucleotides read TGTGCCAGCACCATTAGCGGGAGCTCCTACAATGAGCAGTTCTTC. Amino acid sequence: CASTISGSSYNEQFF.

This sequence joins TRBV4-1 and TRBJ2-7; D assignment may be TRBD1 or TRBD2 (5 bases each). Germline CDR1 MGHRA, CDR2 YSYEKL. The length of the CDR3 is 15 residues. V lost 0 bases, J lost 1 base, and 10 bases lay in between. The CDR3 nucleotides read TGCGCCAGCAGCCAAGATCGGGGCAAGTCCTACGAGCAGTACTTC. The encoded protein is CASSQDRGKSYEQYF.

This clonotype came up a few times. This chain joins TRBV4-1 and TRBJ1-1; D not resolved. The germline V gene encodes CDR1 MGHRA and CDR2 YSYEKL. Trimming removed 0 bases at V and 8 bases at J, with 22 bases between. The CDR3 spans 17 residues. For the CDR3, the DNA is TGCGCCAGCAGCCAAGATTCGATAGCCGTCCTCCAGTCCGAAGCTTTCTTT. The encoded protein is CASSQDSIAVLQSEAFF.

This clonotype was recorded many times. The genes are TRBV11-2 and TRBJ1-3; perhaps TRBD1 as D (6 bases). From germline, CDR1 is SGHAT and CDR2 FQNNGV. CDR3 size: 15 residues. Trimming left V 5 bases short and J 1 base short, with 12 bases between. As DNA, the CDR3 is TGTGCCAGCAGCCGTCGGACAGAGTCTGGAAACACCATATATTTT. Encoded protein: CASSRRTESGNTIYF.

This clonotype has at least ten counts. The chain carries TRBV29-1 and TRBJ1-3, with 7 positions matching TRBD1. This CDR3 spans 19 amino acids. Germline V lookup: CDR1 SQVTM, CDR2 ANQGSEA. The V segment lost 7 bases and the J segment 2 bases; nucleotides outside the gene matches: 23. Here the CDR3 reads CSEPGGYRDRRVTGNTIYF. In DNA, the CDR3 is TGCAGCGAGCCCGGGGGGTACCGGGACAGACGGGTTACTGGAAACACCATATATTTT.

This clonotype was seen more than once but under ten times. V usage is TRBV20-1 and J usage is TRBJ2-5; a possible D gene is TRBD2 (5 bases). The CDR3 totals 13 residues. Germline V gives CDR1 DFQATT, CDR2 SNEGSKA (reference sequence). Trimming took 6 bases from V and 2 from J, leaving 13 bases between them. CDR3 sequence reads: CSAEGASQETQYF. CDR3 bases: TGCAGTGCAGAGGGAGCTAGTCAAGAGACCCAGTACTTC.

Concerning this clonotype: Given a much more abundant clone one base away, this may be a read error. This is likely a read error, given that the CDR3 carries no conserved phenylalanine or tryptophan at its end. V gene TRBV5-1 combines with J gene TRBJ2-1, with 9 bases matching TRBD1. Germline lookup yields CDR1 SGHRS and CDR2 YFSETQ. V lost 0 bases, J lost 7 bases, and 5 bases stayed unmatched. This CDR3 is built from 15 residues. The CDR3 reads CASSLVGQGANEQFL. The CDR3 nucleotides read TGCGCCAGCAGCTTGGTGGGACAGGGTGCTAATGAGCAGTTCCTC.

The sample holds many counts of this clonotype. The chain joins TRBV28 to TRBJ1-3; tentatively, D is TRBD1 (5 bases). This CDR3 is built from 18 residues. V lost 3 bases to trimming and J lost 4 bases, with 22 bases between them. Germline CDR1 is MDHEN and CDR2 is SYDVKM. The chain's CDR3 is CASSFGRGFAVLGNTIYF. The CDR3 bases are TGTGCCAGCAGTTTTGGTAGGGGTTTTGCAGTATTGGGAAACACCATATATTTT.

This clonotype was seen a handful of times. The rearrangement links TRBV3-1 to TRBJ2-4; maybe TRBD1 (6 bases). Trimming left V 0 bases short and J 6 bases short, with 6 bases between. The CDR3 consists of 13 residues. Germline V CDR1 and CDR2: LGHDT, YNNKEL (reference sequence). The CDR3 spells CASSQEGGNIQYF. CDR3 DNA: TGTGCCAGCAGCCAAGAAGGGGGAAACATTCAGTACTTC.

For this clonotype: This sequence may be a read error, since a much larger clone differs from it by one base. CDR3 nucleotide sequence: TGTGCCAGCAATACACAGGGGGCCTTTCAGCCCCAGCATTTT. This gives the protein CASNTQGAFQPQHF. J is TRBJ1-5 and V is TRBV27; 9 nucleotides line up with TRBD1. V lost 7 bases, J lost 6 bases, and 7 bases stayed unmatched. The CDR3 is 14 amino acids. The germline CDR1 and CDR2 sequences are MNHEY and SMNVEV (reference sequence).

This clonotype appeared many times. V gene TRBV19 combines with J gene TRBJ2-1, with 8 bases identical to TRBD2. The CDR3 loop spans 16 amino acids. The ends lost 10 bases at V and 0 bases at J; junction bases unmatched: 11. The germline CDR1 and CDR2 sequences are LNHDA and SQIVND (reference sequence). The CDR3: CATNLGGRISYNEQFF. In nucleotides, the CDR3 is TGTGCCACCAACCTGGGCGGGAGGATCTCCTACAATGAGCAGTTCTTC.

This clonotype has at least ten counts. CDR3 DNA sequence: TGTGCCAGCAGTAAGCGGGGGAGCTCCTACGAGCAGTACTTC. It translates to CASSKRGSSYEQYF. The chain recombines TRBV2 with TRBJ2-7, with 8 positions matching TRBD2. The CDR3 length is 14 residues. Trimming removed 5 bases from V and 0 bases from J; junction bases left unmatched: 3. The germline CDR1 and CDR2 sequences are SNHLY and FYNNEI. The variable domain in full, with the rest retrieved from reference TRBV2 and TRBJ2-7, is EPEVTQTPSHQVTQMGQEVILRCVPISNHLYFYWYRQILGQKVEFLVSFYNNEISEKSEIFDDQFSVERPDGSNFTLKIRSTKLEDSAMYFCASSKRGSSYEQYFGPGTRLTVT.

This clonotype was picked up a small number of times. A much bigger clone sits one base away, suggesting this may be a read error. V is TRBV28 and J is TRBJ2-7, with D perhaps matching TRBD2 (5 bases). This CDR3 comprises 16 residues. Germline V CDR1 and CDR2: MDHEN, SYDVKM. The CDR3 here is CAGSPAPWTLDYEQYF. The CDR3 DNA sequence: TGTGCCGGCAGTCCTGCCCCCTGGACTCTCGATTACGAGCAGTACTTC.

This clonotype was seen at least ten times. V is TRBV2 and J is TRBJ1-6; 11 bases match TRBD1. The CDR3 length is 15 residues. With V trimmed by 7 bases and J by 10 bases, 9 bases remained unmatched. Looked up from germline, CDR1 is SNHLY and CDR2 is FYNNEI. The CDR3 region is CASTGQGAVGSPLHF. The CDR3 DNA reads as TGTGCCAGCACCGGACAGGGGGCCGTAGGATCACCCCTCCACTTT.

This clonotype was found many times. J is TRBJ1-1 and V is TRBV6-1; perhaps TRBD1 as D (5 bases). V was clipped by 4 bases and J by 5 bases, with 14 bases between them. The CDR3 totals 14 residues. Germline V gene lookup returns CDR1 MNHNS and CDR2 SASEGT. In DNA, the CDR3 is TGTGCCAGCAGTGTCCGGGACGCAGAGACTGAAGCTTTCTTT. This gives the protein CASSVRDAETEAFF.

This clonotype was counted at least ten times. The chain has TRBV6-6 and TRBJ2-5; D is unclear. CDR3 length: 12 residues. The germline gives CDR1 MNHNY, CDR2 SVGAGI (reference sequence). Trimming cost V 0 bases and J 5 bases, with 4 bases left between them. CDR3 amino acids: CASSYSGETQYF. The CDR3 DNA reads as TGTGCCAGCAGTTACTCGGGGGAGACCCAGTACTTC.

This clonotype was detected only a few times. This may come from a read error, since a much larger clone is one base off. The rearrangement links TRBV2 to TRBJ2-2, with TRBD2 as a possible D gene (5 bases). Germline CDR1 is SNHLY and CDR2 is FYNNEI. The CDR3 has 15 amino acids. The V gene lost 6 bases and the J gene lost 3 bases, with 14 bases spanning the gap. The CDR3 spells CASSGRGLHTGELFF. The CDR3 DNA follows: TGTGCCAGCAGCGGTCGTGGACTCCACACCGGGGAGCTGTTTTTT.

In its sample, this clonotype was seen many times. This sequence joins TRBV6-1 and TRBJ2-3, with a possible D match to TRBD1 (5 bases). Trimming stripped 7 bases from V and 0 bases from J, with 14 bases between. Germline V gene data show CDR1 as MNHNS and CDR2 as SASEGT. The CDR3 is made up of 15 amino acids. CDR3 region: CASKETVASTDTQYF. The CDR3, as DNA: TGTGCCAGCAAGGAGACAGTGGCTAGCACAGATACGCAGTATTTT.

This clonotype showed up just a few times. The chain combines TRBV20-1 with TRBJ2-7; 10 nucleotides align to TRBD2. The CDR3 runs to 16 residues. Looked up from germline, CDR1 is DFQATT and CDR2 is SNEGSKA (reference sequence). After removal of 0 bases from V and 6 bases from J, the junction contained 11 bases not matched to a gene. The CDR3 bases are TGCAGTGCTAGAGATGGCGAAATAGCGGGAGGATTCGAGCAGTACTTC. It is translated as CSARDGEIAGGFEQYF.

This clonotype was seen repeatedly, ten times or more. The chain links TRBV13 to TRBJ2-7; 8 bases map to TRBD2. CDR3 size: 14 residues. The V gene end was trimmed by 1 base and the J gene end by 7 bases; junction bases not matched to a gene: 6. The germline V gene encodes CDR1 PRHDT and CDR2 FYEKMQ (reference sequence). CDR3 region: CASSLVGGAGEQYF. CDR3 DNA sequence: TGTGCCAGCAGCTTAGTCGGGGGGGCGGGTGAGCAGTACTTC.

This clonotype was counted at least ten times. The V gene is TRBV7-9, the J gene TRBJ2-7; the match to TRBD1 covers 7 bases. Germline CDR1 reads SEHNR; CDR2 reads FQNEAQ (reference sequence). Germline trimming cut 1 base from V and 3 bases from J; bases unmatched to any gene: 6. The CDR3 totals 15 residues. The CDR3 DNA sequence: TGTGCCAGCAGCTTAGTGACAGGGTTTGTCTACGAGCAGTACTTC. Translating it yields CASSLVTGFVYEQYF.

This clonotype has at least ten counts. The CDR3 sequence: CASSYLGGTEAFF. The DNA of the CDR3 is TGTGCCAGCTCATATCTAGGGGGCACAGAAGCTTTCTTT. This chain joins TRBV18 and TRBJ1-1, with TRBD1 matching over 7 bases. J was trimmed by 8 bases and V by 5 bases; bases with no gene match: 8. CDR1 is KGHSH and CDR2 is LQKENI in the germline V gene. This CDR3 region has 13 residues. Supplemented by reference TRBV18 and TRBJ1-1, the full variable domain reads NAGVMQNPRHLVRRRGQEARLRCSPMKGHSHVYWYRQLPEEGLKFMVYLQKENIIDESGMPKERFSAEFPKEGPSILRIQQVVRGDSAAYFCASSYLGGTEAFFGQGTRLTVV.